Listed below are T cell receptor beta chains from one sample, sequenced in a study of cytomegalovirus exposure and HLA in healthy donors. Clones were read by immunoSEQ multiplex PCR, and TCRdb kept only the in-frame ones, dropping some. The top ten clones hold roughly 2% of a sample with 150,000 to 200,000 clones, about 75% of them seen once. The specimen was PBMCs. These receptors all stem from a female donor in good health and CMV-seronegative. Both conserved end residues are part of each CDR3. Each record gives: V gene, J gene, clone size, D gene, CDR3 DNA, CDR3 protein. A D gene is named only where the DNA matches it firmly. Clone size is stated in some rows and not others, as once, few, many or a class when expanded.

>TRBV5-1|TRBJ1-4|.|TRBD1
TGCGCCAGCAGCTTCAGGGGGGTGGGTGAAAAACTGTTTTTT
CASSFRGVGEKLFF
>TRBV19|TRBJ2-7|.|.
TGTGCCAGTCGCCCCAAACACACAGGGACCTACGAGCAGTACTTC
CASRPKHTGTYEQYF
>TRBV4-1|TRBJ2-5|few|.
TGCGCCAGCAGCCAAGTTGTCAGGGACTTAGGGACCCAGTACTTC
CASSQVVRDLGTQYF
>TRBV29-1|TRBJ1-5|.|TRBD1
TGCAGCGTTGGGACAGGGGGCAATCAGCCCCAGCATTTT
CSVGTGGNQPQHF
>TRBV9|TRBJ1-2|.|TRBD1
TGTGCCAGCAGCGTAAACCGCGAGGGGACAGATGGCTACACCTTC
CASSVNREGTDGYTF
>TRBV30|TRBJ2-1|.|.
TGTGCCTGGGCCGGGTGGACAGAGCAGTTCTTC
CAWAGWTEQFF
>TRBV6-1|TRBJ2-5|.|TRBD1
TGTGCCAGCAGTGAAGCGCTGGGGACAGACCGTCAAGAGACCCAGTACTTC
CASSEALGTDRQETQYF
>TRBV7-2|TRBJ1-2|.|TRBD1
TGTGCCAGCAGCTTGACAGGGAGCTATGGCTACACCTTC
CASSLTGSYGYTF
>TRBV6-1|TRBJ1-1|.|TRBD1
TGTGCCAGCAGGCAAGGACAGGGGGCGACTGAAGCTTTCTTT
CASRQGQGATEAFF
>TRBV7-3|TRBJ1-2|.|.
TGTGCCAGCAGCCCCCGGGGTGGCCCTAACTATGGCTACACCTTC
CASSPRGGPNYGYTF